These 11 T cell receptor beta chains originate from one sample sequenced in a study of blood T cells in healthy people across ages. Through a sample-barcoded 5' primer and a J-beta primer mix, a second PCR was run for roughly 7 to 11 cycles. TCRdb recomputed calls from the 5' RACE reads with MiXCR, one row per CDR3 protein. The sample includes roughly 1,500,000 distinct CDR3 sequences, 35% to 45% of them seen just once. The sequencing input was blood. The receptor set was obtained from a woman aged 18-35 years in good health.

The genes are TRBV27 and TRBJ2-7, with D perhaps matching TRBD1 (6 bases). From germline, CDR1 is MNHEY and CDR2 SMNVEV (reference sequence). The CDR3 loop spans 14 amino acids. The ends were cut back, 4 bases at V and 1 base at J, with 11 bases in the middle. The CDR3 loop is CASSSRGWSYEQYF. The DNA of the CDR3 is TGTGCCAGCAGTTCCAGGGGTTGGTCCTACGAGCAGTACTTC.

The chain joins TRBV10-3 to TRBJ1-2, with D possibly matching TRBD1 (6 bases). With 2 bases removed from V and 3 bases from J, the gap between germline ends came to 13 bases. Germline V gene data show CDR1 as ENHRY and CDR2 as SYGVKD. This CDR3 is 15 amino acids long. CDR3 DNA sequence: TGTGCCATCAGTGAGGCGGTAGGGGGGTACTATGGCTACACCTTC. Protein product: CAISEAVGGYYGYTF.

Only a few counts were recorded for this clonotype. The chain is built from TRBV19 and TRBJ2-7, with 11 positions matching TRBD2. From germline, CDR1 is LNHDA and CDR2 SQIVND (reference sequence). Trimming took 6 bases from V and 4 from J; bases not matched to a gene: 11. This CDR3 region has 16 residues. Written as DNA, the CDR3 is TGTGCCAGTAGGCGCTCGACTAGCGGGGAGTTATACGAGCAGTACTTC. Its protein is CASRRSTSGELYEQYF.

This chain links TRBV3-1 with TRBJ2-5; 8 bases line up with TRBD2. Trimming removed 0 bases from V and 11 bases from J; junction bases left unmatched: 17. The length of the CDR3 is 17 residues. The V gene's germline CDR1 is LGHDT and CDR2 YNNKEL (reference sequence). This CDR3 reads CASSQETQAGAGREQYF. The CDR3 DNA sequence: TGTGCCAGCAGCCAAGAGACCCAAGCGGGAGCGGGTCGGGAGCAGTACTTC.

The V gene is TRBV6-2 or TRBV6-3, the J gene TRBJ2-5; D may match TRBD1 or TRBD2 (5 bases each). This CDR3 is 13 amino acids long. Germline-derived CDR1 and CDR2 are MNHEY and SVGEGT. The ends were cut back, 5 bases at V and 2 bases at J, with 9 bases in the middle. The CDR3 DNA is TGTGCCAGCAGTCGGGACGAACAAGAGACCCAGTACTTC. This translates into CASSRDEQETQYF.

A few counts support this clonotype. The chain is built from TRBV7-9 and TRBJ1-6; no definite D call. V was cut by 5 bases and J by 11 bases, with 16 bases left in between. This CDR3 region has 14 residues. Germline CDR1 SEHNR, CDR2 FQNEAQ (reference sequence). The CDR3 DNA reads TGTGCCAGCAGCCCAGGCCACCCGGAAACACCCCTCCACTTT. Protein product: CASSPGHPETPLHF.

This clonotype was counted only a few times. The chain uses TRBV5-1 and TRBJ1-2, with D tentatively TRBD1 (6 bases). Trimming pared 0 bases from V and 8 bases from J, leaving 14 bases between. Germline loops: CDR1 SGHRS, CDR2 YFSETQ. The CDR3 sequence is 14 residues long. CDR3 sequence: CASSLDHRDSGYTF. The CDR3, as DNA: TGCGCCAGCAGCTTGGATCACAGGGACTCCGGCTACACCTTC.

The chain couples TRBV3-1 to TRBJ1-5; D remains unclear. Trimming removed 0 bases from V and 9 bases from J, with 9 bases in between. Germline V gives CDR1 LGHDT, CDR2 YNNKEL (reference sequence). The CDR3 sequence is 13 residues long. Written as DNA, the CDR3 is TGTGCCAGCAGCCAAGATTGGGTTCTGCCCCAGCATTTT. Protein: CASSQDWVLPQHF.

For the CDR3, the DNA is TGTGCCAGCAGCCAAGGGTATATTGAAGCTTTCTTT. Its protein product is CASSQGYIEAFF. The rearrangement joins TRBV14 to TRBJ1-1; no reliable D call. CDR1 is SGHDN and CDR2 is FVKESK in the germline V gene. V lost 1 base to trimming and J lost 7 bases, with 7 bases between them. The CDR3 contains 12 residues. Combining the CDR3 with reference TRBV14 and TRBJ1-1 gives the whole variable domain EAGVTQFPSHSVIEKGQTVTLRCDPISGHDNLYWYRRVMGKEIKFLLHFVKESKQDESGMPNNRFLAERTGGTYSTLKVQPAELEDSGVYFCASSQGYIEAFFGQGTRLTVV.

Regarding this clonotype: Being one base from a much bigger clone, this may be a read error. This sequence joins TRBV20-1 and TRBJ2-7; the match to TRBD1 covers 8 bases. The germline CDR1 and CDR2 sequences are DFQATT and SNEGSKA (reference sequence). This CDR3 has 13 residues. J was trimmed by 0 bases and V by 7 bases; bases with no gene match: 5. The CDR3 DNA reads as TGCAGTGGTGGACAGGGCAGCTCCTACGAGCAGTACTTC. Its protein is CSGGQGSSYEQYF.

The genes are TRBV10-3 and TRBJ1-6, with D unclear. Germline V CDR1 and CDR2: ENHRY, SYGVKD. The CDR3 runs 14 residues. Trimming took 4 bases from V and 7 from J, leaving 11 bases between them. CDR3 bases: TGTGCCATCAGTGTGGTAGATAAGAATTCACCCCTCCACTTT. Amino acid sequence: CAISVVDKNSPLHF.